This T cell receptor beta chain originates from a study of blood T cell repertoires in COVID-19. Study in general: COVID-19 samples from acute and convalescent phases originated in the United States, Italy and Spain. T cells, B-cell-depleted T cells, or PBMCs provided the cDNA or gDNA that served as material.

As handled by the study authors: Counts of nucleated cells, estimated from reference gene primer amplification, were obtained. Some clones are missing from TCRdb's copy, which holds only in-frame ones; the method was immunoSEQ multiplex PCR. The V and J calls and the clone size are those of that table, but D and trimming were determined from the DNA. The sample has 200,000 to 250,000 clones; over 75% are singletons. In germline, CDR1 is MNHEY, CDR2 SMNVEV (reference sequence). V gave up 6 bases and J gave up 2 bases; unmatched junction bases: 8. This CDR3 contains 15 residues. The chain recombines TRBV27 with TRBJ2-7, with 9 bases that match TRBD1. Sequencing used peripheral blood. This receptor was identified in a human donor in a cohort sampled during active COVID-19. CDR3 protein: CASRPQGQGPYEQYF. In nucleotides, the CDR3 is TGTGCCAGCAGACCCCAGGGACAGGGCCCCTACGAGCAGTACTTC.